This TCR beta chain was captured by sequencing in a study of blood T cell repertoires in COVID-19. Background on the study: Both acute and convalescent COVID-19 samples were obtained from the United States, Italy and Spain.

Original analysis: Amplifying reference gene primers gave estimates of nucleated cell counts. Here immunoSEQ multiplex PCR was the method, and the copy in TCRdb shows in-frame clones only, minus some. The DNA gave D and trimming, while V, J and clone size come from that table. Of under 300,000 clones in the sample, around 83% were seen once. The germline V gene has CDR1 MDHEN and CDR2 SYDVKM. The length of the CDR3 is 14 residues. V gave up 4 bases and J gave up 4 bases, with 13 bases separating them. This chain connects TRBV28 to TRBJ1-1; a weak D match, TRBD1 (5 bases). The material sequenced was peripheral blood. The sequence came from a woman over 75 with acute or convalescent COVID-19. CDR3 bases: TGTGCCAGCAGTTCAGGGTATGGAAGCACTGAAGCTTTCTTT. This translates into CASSSGYGSTEAFF.